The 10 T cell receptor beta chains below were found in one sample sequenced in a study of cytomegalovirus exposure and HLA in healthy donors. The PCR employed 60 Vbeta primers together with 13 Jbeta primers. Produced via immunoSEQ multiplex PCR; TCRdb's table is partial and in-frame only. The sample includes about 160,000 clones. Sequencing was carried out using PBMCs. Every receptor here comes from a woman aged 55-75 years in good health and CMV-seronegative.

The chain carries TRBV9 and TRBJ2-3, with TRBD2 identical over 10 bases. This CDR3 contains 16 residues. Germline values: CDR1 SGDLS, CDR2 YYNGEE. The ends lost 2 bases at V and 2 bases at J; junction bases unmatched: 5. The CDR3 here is CASSVHLAGVTDTQYF. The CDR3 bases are TGTGCCAGCAGCGTCCATCTAGCGGGAGTCACAGATACGCAGTATTTT.

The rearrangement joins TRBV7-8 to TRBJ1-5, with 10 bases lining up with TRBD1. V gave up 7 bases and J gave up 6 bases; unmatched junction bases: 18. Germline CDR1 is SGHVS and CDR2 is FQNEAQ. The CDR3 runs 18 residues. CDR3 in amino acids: CASTGGGQGIAGGQPQHF. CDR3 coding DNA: TGTGCCAGCACCGGGGGGGGACAGGGGATTGCCGGTGGTCAGCCCCAGCATTTT. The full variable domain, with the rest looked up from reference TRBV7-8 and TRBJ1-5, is GAGVSQSPRYKVAKRGQDVALRCDPISGHVSLFWYQQALGQGPEFLTYFQNEAQLDKSGLPSDRFFAERPEGSVSTLKIQRTQQEDSAVYLCASTGGGQGIAGGQPQHFGDGTRLSIL.

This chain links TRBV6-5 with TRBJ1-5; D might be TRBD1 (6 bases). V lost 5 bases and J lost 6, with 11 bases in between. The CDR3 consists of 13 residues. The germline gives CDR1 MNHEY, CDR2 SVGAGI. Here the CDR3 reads CASSRGGGQPQHF. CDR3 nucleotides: TGTGCCAGCAGTCGGGGGGGCGGTCAGCCCCAGCATTTT.

CDR3 DNA: TGTGCCAGCAGCGTTCGGGGTCCGAACACCGGGGAGCTGTTTTTT. Protein sequence: CASSVRGPNTGELFF. The gene calls are TRBV9 and TRBJ2-2, with D maybe TRBD2 (5 bases). The germline CDR1 and CDR2 sequences are SGDLS and YYNGEE. The CDR3 is 15 amino acids. The V and J ends lost 2 bases and 0 bases respectively, with 8 bases between them.

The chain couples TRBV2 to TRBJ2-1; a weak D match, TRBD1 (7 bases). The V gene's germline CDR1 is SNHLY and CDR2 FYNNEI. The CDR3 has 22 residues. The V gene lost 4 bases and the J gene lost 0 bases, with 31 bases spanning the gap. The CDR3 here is CASSGGVARDSGFEYSYNEQFF. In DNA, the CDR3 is TGTGCCAGCAGTGGGGGGGTTGCGCGGGACAGCGGCTTCGAGTACTCCTACAATGAGCAGTTCTTC.

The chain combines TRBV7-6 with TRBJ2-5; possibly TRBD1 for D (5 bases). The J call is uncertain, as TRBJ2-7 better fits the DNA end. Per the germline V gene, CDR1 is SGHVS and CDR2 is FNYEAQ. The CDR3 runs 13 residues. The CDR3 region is CASSSYDSYEQYF. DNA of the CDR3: TGTGCCAGCAGCTCGTACGACAGCTACGAGCAGTACTTC.

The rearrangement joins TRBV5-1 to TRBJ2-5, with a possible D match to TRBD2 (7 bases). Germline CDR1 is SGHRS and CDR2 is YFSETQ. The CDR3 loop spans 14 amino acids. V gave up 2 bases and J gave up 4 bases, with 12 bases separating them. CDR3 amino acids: CASSFSGGRETQYF. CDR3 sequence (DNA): TGCGCCAGCAGCTTTTCGGGGGGCAGAGAGACCCAGTACTTC.

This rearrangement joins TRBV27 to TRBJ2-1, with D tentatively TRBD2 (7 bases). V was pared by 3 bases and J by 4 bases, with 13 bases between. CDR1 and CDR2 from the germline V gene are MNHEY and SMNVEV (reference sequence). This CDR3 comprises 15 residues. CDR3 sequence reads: CASSFSRGPYNEQFF. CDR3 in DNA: TGTGCCAGCAGTTTTTCGCGGGGGCCTTACAATGAGCAGTTCTTC.

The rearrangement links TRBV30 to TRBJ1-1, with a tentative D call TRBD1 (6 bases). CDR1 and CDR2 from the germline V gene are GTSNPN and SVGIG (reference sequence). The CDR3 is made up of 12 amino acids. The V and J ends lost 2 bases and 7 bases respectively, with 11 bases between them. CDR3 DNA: TGTGCCTGGAGTAAAGGGGGGGGTGAAGCTTTCTTT. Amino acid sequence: CAWSKGGGEAFF.

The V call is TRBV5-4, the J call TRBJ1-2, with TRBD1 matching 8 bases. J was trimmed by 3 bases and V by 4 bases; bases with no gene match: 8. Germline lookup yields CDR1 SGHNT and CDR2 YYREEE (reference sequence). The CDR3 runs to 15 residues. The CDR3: CASSQGQGGYYGYTF. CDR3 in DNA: TGTGCCAGCAGCCAAGGACAGGGCGGATACTATGGCTACACCTTC. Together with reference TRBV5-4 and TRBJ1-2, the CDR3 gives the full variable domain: ETGVTQSPTHLIKTRGQQVTLRCSSQSGHNTVSWYQQALGQGPQFIFQYYREEENGRGNFPPRFSGLQFPNYSSELNVNALELDDSALYLCASSQGQGGYYGYTFGSGTRLTVV.